Only one count was recorded for the clone carrying this TCR beta chain. The sample originates from a study of blood T cell repertoires in COVID-19. As for the study in general: T cells, B-cell-depleted T cells, or PBMCs supplied cDNA or gDNA.

Original methodology: It was from reference gene primer amplification that nucleated cell counts were estimated. Clones were read by immunoSEQ multiplex PCR, and TCRdb kept only the in-frame ones, dropping some. V and J calls and clone size are those listed in that table; D and trimming were worked out from the DNA. The table includes 200,000 to 250,000 clones, approximately 85% detected once. Per the germline V gene, CDR1 is MDHEN and CDR2 is SYDVKM. The CDR3 has 16 residues. V gave up 3 bases and J gave up 8 bases; unmatched junction bases: 13. This receptor was identified in a man older than 75 with acute or convalescent COVID-19. The genes are TRBV28 and TRBJ1-2; 9 bases line up with TRBD1. The sequencing sample was made of peripheral blood. CDR3 sequence: CASSLGDRVTGEGYTF. In nucleotides, the CDR3 is TGTGCCAGCAGTTTGGGGGACAGGGTCACCGGAGAGGGCTACACCTTC.